This T cell receptor beta chain came from a study of T cell responses to AZD1222 COVID-19 vaccine (dated by TCRdb to about 2021). The study in broad terms: AZD1222 recipients with second doses at about 4 weeks or about 12 weeks were pooled, because spike-specific TCR depth and breadth did not differ between schedules. TCR sequencing was performed for roughly 250 trial participants, of whom some 200 were given two doses of AZD1222 and around 25 were given two doses of MenACWY control vaccine. Trial participants were enrolled into age subgroups of 18-55, 56-69 and 70-plus years, which contained about 150, 27 and 61 TCR-sequenced participants, respectively.

General findings and caveats noted by the study authors: The whole spike protein was spanned by vaccine-associated CD4 TCRs, and dominant responses were seen in regions 160-218 and 743-854. In the small 56-69-year group, the increase in depth fell short of significance, most likely because of low power. Nearly half of unique spike-specific TCRs reportedly recognized epitopes outside regions mutated in the B.1.351 and B.1.1.7 variants. No day 14 peak-response samples were available, so repertoires were characterized only after the peak T cell response. Participants were mostly white British and included more females than males, and it was suggested by the authors that clonal diversity may have been underestimated. Only five to seven AZD1222 recipients were SARS-CoV-2 seropositive at baseline, limiting conclusions about previously exposed vaccinees. After two AZD1222 doses, both the breadth and the depth of spike-specific TCRs were significantly higher than at day 0 and than in MenACWY recipients.

The germline V gene (reference sequence) yields LNHDA for CDR1 and SQIVND for CDR2. V is pared back by 4 bases and J by 1 base, with 12 bases lying between the germline termini. From its cysteine to its phenylalanine, the CDR3 spans 15 amino acids. Of all the DNA, just the CDR3 is kept, 45 bases in frame from base 1. The label giving this sample's time point can be read as: baseline before first vaccination. The vaccinee samples were drawn from two UK trials, COV001 and COV002, one of which was a single-blind randomized controlled phase 2/3 trial testing AZD1222 (ChAdOx1 nCoV-19) in healthy adults. Trial participant PBMC samples were collected at day 0 and day 28 after the second dose for TCRbeta chain sequencing. The CDR3 regions of human TCRbeta chains were analyzed by immunosequencing. The source study handled its data this way. Repertoire TCRs were matched against a reference library of SARS-CoV-2-specific TCRs generated with the MIRA antigen-specificity platform. Breadth was defined as the fraction of unique TCRs that were SARS-CoV-2-associated. Depth was defined as the fraction of total T cells that were SARS-CoV-2-associated. Using the MIRA data, each spike-specific TCR was mapped to the spike region that the TCR reacts to and placed in a CD4 or CD8 class. Log10-transformed breadth and depth values were compared by one-way ANOVA with Sidak's multiple comparisons tests. TCRdb provides this immuneACCESS table in a form limited to in-frame rearrangements. Some clones are lacking; in checked studies, under half of them reflect an unresolved V gene, and why the rest are absent is not known. That table supplies the V and J calls and clone size; D and trimming were determined from the DNA. This sample has about 96,000 clones in its table, and roughly nine tenths of those were observed once. The leading ten clones occupy roughly 24% of the sample.

Points on this clone: Its antigen is currently not known. No quality values exist for individual bases; no much larger clone is one base distant.

The specimen was peripheral blood, collected on day 0 of AZD1222 vaccination. Recombination connected TRBV19 to TRBJ2-3; too little of a D gene remains to name it. This TCR was sampled from an adult in good health. The DNA is as follows: TGTGCCAGTAGTACTGGGTGGGCGGGCACAGATACGCAGTATTTT. Its translation is CASSTGWAGTDTQYF.